This TCR beta chain is drawn from a study of vaccination and CD4 T cells after COVID-19. Oncomine TCR Beta short-read sequencing was applied to DNA from cultured CD4+ T cells. TCRdb redid the calling of the PCR reads with MiXCR, one entry per CDR3 protein. The top ten hold more than 15% of the sample, which has about 15,000 distinct CDR3 sequences, 40% to 50% seen once. Details on this clonotype: Its antigen is not identified.

The CDR3 runs to 13 residues. V lost 5 bases to trimming and J lost 5 bases, with 12 bases between them. Germline values: CDR1 SGHAT, CDR2 FQDESV (reference sequence). Treatment reported: 10-day PBMC culture with coronavirus spike peptide pools or control peptides (ViraFEST assay). This sample comprised CD4+ T cells from blood, cultured in vitro, obtained before SARS-CoV-2 vaccination. The chain has TRBV11-1 and TRBJ2-5; tentative D call: TRBD2 (5 bases). The source of this sequence is a human donor who had recovered from COVID-19. The CDR3 reads CASSPMGGETQYF. As DNA, the CDR3 is TGTGCCAGCAGCCCTATGGGCGGGGAGACCCAGTACTTC.